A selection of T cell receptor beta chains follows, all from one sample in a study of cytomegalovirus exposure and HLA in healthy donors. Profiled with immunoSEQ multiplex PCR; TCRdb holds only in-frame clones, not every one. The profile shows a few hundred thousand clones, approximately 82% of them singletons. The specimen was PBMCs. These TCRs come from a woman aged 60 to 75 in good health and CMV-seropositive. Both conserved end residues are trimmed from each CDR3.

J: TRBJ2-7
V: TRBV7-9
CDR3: ASSLAEVAYEQY

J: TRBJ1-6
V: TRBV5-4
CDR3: ASSLSTVSNSPLH

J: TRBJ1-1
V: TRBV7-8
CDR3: ASSLVSGGAF

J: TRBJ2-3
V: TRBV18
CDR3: AGSPNRDRGSTDTQY

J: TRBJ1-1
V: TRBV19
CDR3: ASSMRGNTEAF

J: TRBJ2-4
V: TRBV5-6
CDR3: ASSLLAKNIQY

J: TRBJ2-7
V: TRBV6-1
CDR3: ASSESNRAHEQY

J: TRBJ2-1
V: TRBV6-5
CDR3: ASRTGGSYNEQF

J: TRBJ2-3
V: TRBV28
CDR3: ATSKSTGLTDTQY

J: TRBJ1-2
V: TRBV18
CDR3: ASSATGGEYGYT

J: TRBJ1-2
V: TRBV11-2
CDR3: ASSLNPRLANYGYT

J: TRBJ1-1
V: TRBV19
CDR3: ASSIGGQPLRTEAF

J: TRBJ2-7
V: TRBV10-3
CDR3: AISEAGTSGREGEQY

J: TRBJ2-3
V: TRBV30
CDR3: AWSPSGDTDTQY

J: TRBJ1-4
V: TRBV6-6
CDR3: ASSLPSGTVSEKLF

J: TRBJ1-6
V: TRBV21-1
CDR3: CDLGAASYNSPLH

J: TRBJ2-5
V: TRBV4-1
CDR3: ASSQDRGGGTQY

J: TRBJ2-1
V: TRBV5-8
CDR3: ASRYRDRGGNEQF

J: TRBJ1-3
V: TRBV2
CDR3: AGRQTSSGNTIY

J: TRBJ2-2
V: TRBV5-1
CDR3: ASSLTGTSGRYTGELF

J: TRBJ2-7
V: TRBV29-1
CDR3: SVDYRGLGYEQY

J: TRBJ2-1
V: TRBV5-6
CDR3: ASSLLSSGSFYNEQF

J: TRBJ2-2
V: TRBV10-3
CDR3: AITSPPGELF

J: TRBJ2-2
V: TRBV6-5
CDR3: ASSYGPTGDTGELF

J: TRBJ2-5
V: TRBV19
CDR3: ASSIGGRGWETQY

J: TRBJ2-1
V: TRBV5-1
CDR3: ASSPDGLPTNEQF

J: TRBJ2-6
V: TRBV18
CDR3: ASSPPGRTGANVLT

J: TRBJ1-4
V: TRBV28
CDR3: ASSLPLSSTNEKLF

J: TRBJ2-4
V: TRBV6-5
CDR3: ASSPSGSRNIQY

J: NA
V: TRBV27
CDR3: ASSSSPLGLEDEQY

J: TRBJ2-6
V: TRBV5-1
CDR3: ASSRSGLGGANVLT

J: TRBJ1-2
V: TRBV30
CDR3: AWMEYGYT

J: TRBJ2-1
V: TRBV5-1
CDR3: ASSHRGSLTNEQF

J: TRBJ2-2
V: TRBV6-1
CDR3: ASSVAGATGELF

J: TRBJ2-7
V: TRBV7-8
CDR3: ASSRGTSGSPGFEQY

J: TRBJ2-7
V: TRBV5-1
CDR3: ASSLGYAGTYEQY

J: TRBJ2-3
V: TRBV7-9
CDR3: ASSLPSGTTDTQY

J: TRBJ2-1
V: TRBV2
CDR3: ASKFRAGNDEQF

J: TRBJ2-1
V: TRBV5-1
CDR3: ASSLETGSYNEQF

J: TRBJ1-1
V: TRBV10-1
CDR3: ATRTGSNTEAF

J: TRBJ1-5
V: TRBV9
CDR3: ASSPPEDRVSQPQH

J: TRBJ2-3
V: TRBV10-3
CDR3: AVRTGADTQY

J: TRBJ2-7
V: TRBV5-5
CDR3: ASSPNSPGLAGEWAEEQY

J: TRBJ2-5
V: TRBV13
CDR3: ASSSGLVGGTQY

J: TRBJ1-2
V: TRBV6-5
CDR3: ASRTDRSDGYT

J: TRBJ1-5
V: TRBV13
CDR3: ASSQYSQPQH

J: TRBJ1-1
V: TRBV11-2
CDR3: ASSFRDSNTEAF

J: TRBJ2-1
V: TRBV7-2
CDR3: ASSLGTPHNEQF

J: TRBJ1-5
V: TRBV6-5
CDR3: ASSYRENQPQH